This passage covers 16 T cell receptor beta chains from one sample sequenced in a study of radiation and T cells in renal cell carcinoma. Sequenced by immunoSEQ multiplex PCR; TCRdb stores in-frame clones only, minus some. The sample has 150,000 or so clones, about 88% seen once. Described time point: baseline pretreatment blood. Treatment indicated: 15 Gy SBRT to primary tumor, nephrectomy 4 weeks later. Sequenced material: blood, taken from a patient whose treatment included radiotherapy and nephrectomy. These TCRs come from a woman in her 70s with renal cell carcinoma.

The V call is TRBV4-3, the J call TRBJ2-2; 7 bases are shared with TRBD1. V dropped 0 bases and J dropped 3; count of bases not matched to a gene: 4. The length of the CDR3 is 16 residues. Germline V lookup: CDR1 LGHNA, CDR2 YSLEER. The CDR3 coding sequence is TGCGCCAGCAGCCAAGAAGCCAGGGGGTACACCGGGGAGCTGTTTTTT. Translated, it gives CASSQEARGYTGELFF.

The chain is built from TRBV19 and TRBJ1-2; tentative D call: TRBD1 (6 bases). The CDR3 extends over 13 amino acids. V was cut by 6 bases and J by 7 bases, with 15 bases left in between. Germline V gene data show CDR1 as LNHDA and CDR2 as SQIVND (reference sequence). CDR3: CASSQKRDTGYTF. CDR3 coding DNA: TGTGCCAGTAGCCAAAAGAGGGACACTGGCTACACCTTC.

V and J are TRBV6-5 and TRBJ1-1, with D possibly matching TRBD1 (6 bases). CDR3 length: 14 amino acids. Deletions cut 5 bases from V and 5 bases from J, with 15 bases between. Per germline, CDR1 MNHEY and CDR2 SVGAGI. DNA of the CDR3: TGTGCCAGCAGTGACAGGCTCGCACAGACTGAAGCTTTCTTT. As protein: CASSDRLAQTEAFF.

The J gene is TRBJ2-5, the V gene TRBV30; D is perhaps TRBD2 (5 bases). CDR3 size: 14 residues. Germline CDR1 is GTSNPN and CDR2 is SVGIG (reference sequence). V shed 2 bases and J shed 0 bases, with 10 bases lying between them. The CDR3 sequence: CAWSIAIYQETQYF. CDR3 coding DNA: TGTGCCTGGAGTATAGCGATTTACCAAGAGACCCAGTACTTC.

The chain has TRBV6-5 and TRBJ2-7, with a possible D match to TRBD1 (6 bases). The CDR3 runs to 11 residues. V was trimmed by 9 bases and J by 3 bases, leaving 9 bases between them. Germline lookup yields CDR1 MNHEY and CDR2 SVGAGI. CDR3 loop: CASADSYEQYF. CDR3 nucleotide sequence: TGTGCCAGTGCGGACAGCTACGAGCAGTACTTC.

This chain joins TRBV6-1 and TRBJ1-5; 8 nucleotides line up with TRBD1. The CDR3 consists of 13 residues. CDR1 is MNHNS, CDR2 SASEGT, per germline. Trimming removed 6 bases from V and 4 bases from J; junction bases left unmatched: 2. This chain's CDR3 is CASRTGANQPQHF. CDR3 DNA sequence: TGTGCCAGCAGGACAGGGGCTAATCAGCCCCAGCATTTT.

This rearrangement joins TRBV9 to TRBJ1-3, with D possibly matching TRBD1 (6 bases). The CDR3 is 14 residues long. Germline V gene data show CDR1 as SGDLS and CDR2 as YYNGEE. Trimming stripped 5 bases from V and 4 bases from J, with 13 bases between. CDR3 DNA: TGTGCCAGCAGAGCCACAGGGTCAGGAAACACCATATATTTT. It specifies CASRATGSGNTIYF.

The V call is TRBV9, the J call TRBJ1-1; D remains ambiguous. Trimming took off 1 base at V and 3 bases at J, with 4 bases between the two ends. The CDR3 sequence is 12 residues long. Germline V gene data show CDR1 as SGDLS and CDR2 as YYNGEE. CDR3 in DNA: TGTGCCAGCAGCGTACAGGACACTGAAGCTTTCTTT. Its translation is CASSVQDTEAFF.

V is TRBV11-3 and J is TRBJ1-4; D unresolved. The CDR3 spans 11 residues. The V and J ends lost 4 bases and 6 bases respectively, with 3 bases between them. Germline values: CDR1 SGHNT, CDR2 YENEEA. The CDR3 nucleotides read TGTGCCAGCAGCTCCGATGAAAAACTGTTTTTT. Protein product: CASSSDEKLFF.

The rearrangement joins TRBV19 to TRBJ2-1; 10 bases agree with TRBD1. The CDR3 totals 15 residues. V shed 5 bases, J shed 9 bases, and the junction held 10 bases outside the gene matches. CDR1 is LNHDA, CDR2 SQIVND, per germline (reference sequence). The CDR3 DNA reads as TGTGCCAGTAGTTCGACGGGACAGGGGACCGCTGAGCAGTTCTTC. This codes for CASSSTGQGTAEQFF.

J is TRBJ2-5 and V is TRBV11-3; 7 nucleotides match TRBD1. The CDR3 covers 15 residues. Germline-derived CDR1 and CDR2 are SGHNT and YENEEA. V shed 4 bases and J 5 bases; nucleotides not matched to a gene: 10. In nucleotides, the CDR3 is TGTGCCAGCAGCTCCCCCGACAGGGTTAAGGAGACCCAGTACTTC. Its protein is CASSSPDRVKETQYF.

J is TRBJ1-3 and V is TRBV5-3; 9 nucleotides line up with TRBD1. TRBV5-3 is an ORF, and what it does is uncertain. V gave up 0 bases and J gave up 2 bases; unmatched junction bases: 3. The CDR3 has 16 amino acids. CDR3 sequence reads: CARSLGDRATGNTIYF. The CDR3 DNA reads TGTGCCAGAAGCTTGGGGGACAGGGCCACTGGAAACACCATATATTTT.

The chain links TRBV2 to TRBJ1-4; D not certain. The CDR3 contains 14 residues. The germline V and J ends were trimmed by 3 bases and 0 bases, with 5 bases remaining between them. CDR1 SNHLY and CDR2 FYNNEI come from the germline V gene. For the CDR3, the DNA is TGTGCCAGCAGTGAGGGAGCAACTAATGAAAAACTGTTTTTT. Its translation is CASSEGATNEKLFF.

This clone was counted once. The V call is TRBV2, the J call TRBJ2-2; D unclear. V lost 1 base and J 1 base, leaving 7 bases between the germline ends. From germline, CDR1 is SNHLY and CDR2 FYNNEI. CDR3 length: 15 amino acids. This CDR3 reads CASSEVWGNTGELFF. The CDR3 DNA is TGTGCCAGCAGTGAAGTATGGGGGAACACCGGGGAGCTGTTTTTT.

The rearrangement joins TRBV5-1 to TRBJ2-3; D could derive from TRBD1 or TRBD2 (5 bases each). V was pared by 0 bases and J by 0 bases, with 11 bases between. Per germline, CDR1 SGHRS and CDR2 YFSETQ. The CDR3 is made up of 16 amino acids. CDR3 nucleotide sequence: TGCGCCAGCAGCTTGGAAGGGACGAGAAGCACAGATACGCAGTATTTT. This encodes CASSLEGTRSTDTQYF.

For this clone: Additional DNA sequences in this sample encode the identical CDR3. The V call is TRBV5-1, the J call TRBJ2-3; TRBD2 matches at 12 bases. The ends lost 3 bases at V and 1 base at J; junction bases unmatched: 3. The CDR3 sequence is 16 residues long. Germline loops: CDR1 SGHRS, CDR2 YFSETQ. CDR3: CASSSRTSGGTDTQYF. Written as DNA, the CDR3 is TGCGCCAGCAGCTCTAGGACTAGCGGGGGCACAGATACGCAGTATTTT.